The 4 T cell receptor beta chains in this list originate from one sample, sequenced in a study of OX40 agonist ivuxolimab in advanced cancers. The protocol was immunoSEQ multiplex PCR, while the TCRdb copy is restricted to in-frame clones and leaves out a portion. In the table there are over 150,000 clones, around 94% of which are singletons. Sequenced material: CD4+ or CD8+ T cells sorted from blood, taken in a trial of the OX40 agonist ivuxolimab. All receptors derive from an adult with an advanced solid tumor such as melanoma, head and neck, liver or kidney cancer.

CDR3 coding DNA: TGTGCCAGCAGCTTAGTTCAGGGGAACAAAGCTTTCTTT. Amino acid sequence: CASSLVQGNKAFF. This chain links TRBV7-2 with TRBJ1-1, with D possibly matching TRBD1 (6 bases). Trimming left V 1 base short and J 9 bases short, with 12 bases between. The CDR3 consists of 13 residues. CDR1 and CDR2 from the germline V gene are SGHTA and FQGNSA.

The chain is built from TRBV6-1 and TRBJ1-1, with a possible D match to TRBD1 (5 bases). Looked up from germline, CDR1 is MNHNS and CDR2 is SASEGT. Trimming removed 5 bases at V and 1 base at J, with 14 bases between. This CDR3 is built from 15 residues. The CDR3 coding sequence is TGTGCCAGCAGTCGCCTGGGGGGACGGAACACTGAAGCTTTCTTT. Translation: CASSRLGGRNTEAFF.

This chain uses TRBV28 with TRBJ1-2; 7 bases map to TRBD1. This CDR3 is built from 13 residues. Trimming at V came to 10 bases and at J to 2 bases, leaving 7 bases not matched to a gene. Germline V gene data show CDR1 as MDHEN and CDR2 as SYDVKM. The CDR3 nucleotides are TGTGCCACCCCAGGGGGGGGGAACTATGGCTACACCTTC. Amino acid sequence: CATPGGGNYGYTF.

The rearrangement uses TRBV7-2 and TRBJ1-2; the D gene is possibly TRBD1 (6 bases). V shed 1 base and J shed 3 bases, with 9 bases lying between them. CDR3 length: 14 residues. CDR1 and CDR2 from the germline V gene are SGHTA and FQGNSA. CDR3 nucleotide sequence: TGTGCCAGCAGCTTAGTGGCAGGGGACTATGGCTACACCTTC. It translates to CASSLVAGDYGYTF.